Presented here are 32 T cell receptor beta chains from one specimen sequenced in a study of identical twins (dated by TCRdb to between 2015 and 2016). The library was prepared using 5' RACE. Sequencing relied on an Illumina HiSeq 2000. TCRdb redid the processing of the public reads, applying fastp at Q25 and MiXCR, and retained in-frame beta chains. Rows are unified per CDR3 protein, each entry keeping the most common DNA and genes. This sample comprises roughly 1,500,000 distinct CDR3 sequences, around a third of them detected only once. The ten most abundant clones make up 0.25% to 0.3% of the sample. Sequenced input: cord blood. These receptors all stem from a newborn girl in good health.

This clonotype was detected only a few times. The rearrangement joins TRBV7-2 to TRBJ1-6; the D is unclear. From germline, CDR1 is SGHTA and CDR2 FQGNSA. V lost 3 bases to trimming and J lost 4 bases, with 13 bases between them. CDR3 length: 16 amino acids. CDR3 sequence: CASSFSGLFYNSPLHF. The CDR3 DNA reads TGTGCCAGCAGCTTCAGCGGGCTCTTTTATAATTCACCCCTCCACTTT. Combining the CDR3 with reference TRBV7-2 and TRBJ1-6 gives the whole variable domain GAGVSQSPSNKVTEKGKDVELRCDPISGHTALYWYRQSLGQGLEFLIYFQGNSAPDKSGLPSDRFSAERTGGSVSTLTIQRTQQEDSAVYLCASSFSGLFYNSPLHFGNGTRLTVT.

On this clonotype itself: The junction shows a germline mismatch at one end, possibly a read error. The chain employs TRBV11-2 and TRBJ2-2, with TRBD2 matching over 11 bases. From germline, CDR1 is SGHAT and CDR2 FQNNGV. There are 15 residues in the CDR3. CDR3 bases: TGTGCCAGCAGTCTCCTTAGCGGGAGGGGCGGGGAGATGTTTTTT. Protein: CASSLLSGRGGEMFF.

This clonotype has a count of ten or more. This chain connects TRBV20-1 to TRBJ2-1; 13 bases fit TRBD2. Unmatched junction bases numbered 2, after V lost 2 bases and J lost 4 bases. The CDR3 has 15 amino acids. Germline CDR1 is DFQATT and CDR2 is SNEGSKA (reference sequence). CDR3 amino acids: CSARSTSGGYNEQFF. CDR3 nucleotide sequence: TGCAGTGCTAGATCGACTAGCGGGGGGTACAATGAGCAGTTCTTC.

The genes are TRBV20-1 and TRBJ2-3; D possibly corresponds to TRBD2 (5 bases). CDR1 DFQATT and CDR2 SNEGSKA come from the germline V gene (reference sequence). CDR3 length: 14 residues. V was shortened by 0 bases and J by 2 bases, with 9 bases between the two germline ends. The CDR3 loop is CSARDPRVTDTQYF. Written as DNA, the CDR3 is TGCAGTGCTAGAGATCCGCGGGTCACAGATACGCAGTATTTT.

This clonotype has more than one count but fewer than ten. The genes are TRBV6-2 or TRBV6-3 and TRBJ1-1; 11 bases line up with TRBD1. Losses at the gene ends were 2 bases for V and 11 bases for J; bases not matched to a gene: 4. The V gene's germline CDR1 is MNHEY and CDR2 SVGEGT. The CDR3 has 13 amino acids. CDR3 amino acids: CASSYRTGGSAFF. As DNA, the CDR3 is TGTGCCAGCAGTTACCGGACAGGGGGCTCGGCTTTCTTT.

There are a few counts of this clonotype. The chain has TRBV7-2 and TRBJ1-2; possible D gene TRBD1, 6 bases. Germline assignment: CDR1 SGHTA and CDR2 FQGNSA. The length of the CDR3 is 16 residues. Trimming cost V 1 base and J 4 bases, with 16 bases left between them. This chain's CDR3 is CASSLDLDSGVYGYTF. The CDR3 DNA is TGTGCCAGCAGCTTAGACTTGGACAGTGGGGTCTATGGCTACACCTTC. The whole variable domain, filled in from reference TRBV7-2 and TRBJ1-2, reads GAGVSQSPSNKVTEKGKDVELRCDPISGHTALYWYRQSLGQGLEFLIYFQGNSAPDKSGLPSDRFSAERTGGSVSTLTIQRTQQEDSAVYLCASSLDLDSGVYGYTFGSGTRLTVV.

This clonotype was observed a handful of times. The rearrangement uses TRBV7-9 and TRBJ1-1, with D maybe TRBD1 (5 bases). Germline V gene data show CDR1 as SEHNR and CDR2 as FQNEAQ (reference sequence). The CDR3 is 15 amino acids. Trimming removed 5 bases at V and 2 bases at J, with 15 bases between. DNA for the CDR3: TGTGCCAGCAGCCCTAATAGGGGTCCCAACACTGAAGCTTTCTTT. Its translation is CASSPNRGPNTEAFF.

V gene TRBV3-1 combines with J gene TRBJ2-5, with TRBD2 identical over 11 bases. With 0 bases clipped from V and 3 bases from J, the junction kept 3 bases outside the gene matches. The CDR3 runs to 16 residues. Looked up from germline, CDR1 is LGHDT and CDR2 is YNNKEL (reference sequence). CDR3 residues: CASSQERLAGKETQYF. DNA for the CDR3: TGTGCCAGCAGCCAAGAAAGACTAGCGGGGAAAGAGACCCAGTACTTC.

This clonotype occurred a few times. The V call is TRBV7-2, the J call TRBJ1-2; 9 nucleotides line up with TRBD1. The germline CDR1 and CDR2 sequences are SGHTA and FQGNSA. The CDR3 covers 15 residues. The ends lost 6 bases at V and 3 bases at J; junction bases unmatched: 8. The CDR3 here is CASRSTGGAHYGYTF. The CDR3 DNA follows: TGTGCCAGCAGATCAACAGGGGGCGCGCACTATGGCTACACCTTC.

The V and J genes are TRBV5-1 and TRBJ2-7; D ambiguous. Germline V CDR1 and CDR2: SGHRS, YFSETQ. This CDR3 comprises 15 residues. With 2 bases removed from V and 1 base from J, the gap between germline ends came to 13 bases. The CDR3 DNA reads TGCGCCAGCAGCTTAACCGGGCCGCCATCCTACGAGCAGTACTTC. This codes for CASSLTGPPSYEQYF.

The DNA of the CDR3 is TGTGCCAGCAGCCAGGATCCGGGACAGGGGATACTGAACGGTGAAGCTTTCTTT. This sequence encodes CASSQDPGQGILNGEAFF. The chain recombines TRBV4-2 with TRBJ1-1; the match to TRBD1 covers 10 bases. Losses at the gene ends were 3 bases for V and 7 bases for J; bases not matched to a gene: 17. The CDR3 loop spans 18 amino acids. Per the germline V gene, CDR1 is LGHNA and CDR2 is YNFKEQ.

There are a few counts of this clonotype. As DNA, the CDR3 is TGTGCCAGCAGCGCCGCAGGGACTGAAGCTTTCTTT. Amino acids: CASSAAGTEAFF. This sequence joins TRBV9 and TRBJ1-1, with D perhaps matching TRBD1 (5 bases). V lost 3 bases and J lost 5, with 8 bases in between. The germline V gene encodes CDR1 SGDLS and CDR2 YYNGEE. This CDR3 spans 12 amino acids.

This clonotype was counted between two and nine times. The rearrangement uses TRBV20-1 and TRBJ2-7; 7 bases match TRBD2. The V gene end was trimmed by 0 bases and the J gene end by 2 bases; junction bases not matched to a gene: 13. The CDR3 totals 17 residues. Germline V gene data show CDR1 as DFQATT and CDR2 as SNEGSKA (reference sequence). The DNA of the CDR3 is TGCAGTGCTAGAGATTATATGAGACTAGCTGAAACCTACGAGCAGTACTTC. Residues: CSARDYMRLAETYEQYF.

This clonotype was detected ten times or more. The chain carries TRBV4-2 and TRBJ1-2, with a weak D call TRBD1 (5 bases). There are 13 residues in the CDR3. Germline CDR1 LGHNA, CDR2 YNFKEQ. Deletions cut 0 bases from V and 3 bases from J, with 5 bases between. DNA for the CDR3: TGTGCCAGCAGCCAAGAGGGACACTATGGCTACACCTTC. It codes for CASSQEGHYGYTF.

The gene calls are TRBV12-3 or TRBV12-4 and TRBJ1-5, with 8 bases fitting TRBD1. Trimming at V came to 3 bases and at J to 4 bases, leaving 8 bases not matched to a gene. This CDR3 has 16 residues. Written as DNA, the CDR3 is TGTGCCAGCAGTTTTGCCCCTACAGGGGGAAATCAGCCCCAGCATTTT. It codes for CASSFAPTGGNQPQHF.

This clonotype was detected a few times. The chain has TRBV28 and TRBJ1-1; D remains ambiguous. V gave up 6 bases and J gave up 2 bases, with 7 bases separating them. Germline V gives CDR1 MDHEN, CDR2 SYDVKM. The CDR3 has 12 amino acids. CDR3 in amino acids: CASRDANTEAFF. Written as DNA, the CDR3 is TGTGCCAGCAGGGACGCTAACACTGAAGCTTTCTTT.

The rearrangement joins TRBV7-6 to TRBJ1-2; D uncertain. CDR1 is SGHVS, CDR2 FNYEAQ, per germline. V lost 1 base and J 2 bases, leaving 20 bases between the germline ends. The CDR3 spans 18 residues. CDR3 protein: CASSLGMSTVYTNYGYTF. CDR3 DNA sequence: TGTGCCAGCAGCTTAGGAATGTCCACAGTATACACCAACTATGGCTACACCTTC.

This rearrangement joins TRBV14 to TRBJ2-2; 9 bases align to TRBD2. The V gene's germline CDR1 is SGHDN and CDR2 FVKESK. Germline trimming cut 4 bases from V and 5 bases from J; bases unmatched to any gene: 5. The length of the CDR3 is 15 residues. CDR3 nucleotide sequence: TGTGCCAGCAGCCCAAGAGCGGGGGGAACCGGGGAGCTGTTTTTT. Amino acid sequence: CASSPRAGGTGELFF.

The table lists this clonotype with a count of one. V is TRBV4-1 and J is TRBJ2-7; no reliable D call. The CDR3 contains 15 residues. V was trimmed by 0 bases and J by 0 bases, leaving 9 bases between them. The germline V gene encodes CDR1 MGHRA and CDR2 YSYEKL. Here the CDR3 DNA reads TGCGCCAGCAGCCAAGATGCCAGCAGCTCCTACGAGCAGTACTTC. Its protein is CASSQDASSSYEQYF.

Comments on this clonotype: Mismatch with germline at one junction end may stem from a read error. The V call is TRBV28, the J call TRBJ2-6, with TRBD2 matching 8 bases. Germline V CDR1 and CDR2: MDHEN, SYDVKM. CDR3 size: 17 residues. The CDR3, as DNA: TGTGCCAGCAGTATGGGACTAGTCGTCTCTGGGGCCAACGCCCTGACTTTC. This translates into CASSMGLVVSGANALTF.

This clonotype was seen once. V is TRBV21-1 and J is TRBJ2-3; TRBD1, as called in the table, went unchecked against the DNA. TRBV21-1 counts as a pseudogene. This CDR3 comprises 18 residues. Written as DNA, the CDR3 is TGTGCCAGCAGCAATGGTTGGGCCGGACATCTTGGCACAGATACGCAGTATTTT. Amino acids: CASSNGWAGHLGTDTQYF.

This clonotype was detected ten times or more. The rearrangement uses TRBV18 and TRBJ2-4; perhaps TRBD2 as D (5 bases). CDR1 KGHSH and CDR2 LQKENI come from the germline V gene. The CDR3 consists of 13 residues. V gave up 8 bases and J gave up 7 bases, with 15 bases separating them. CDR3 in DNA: TGTGCCAGCAGCCCTCACCGAGGGAACATTCAGTACTTC. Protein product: CASSPHRGNIQYF.

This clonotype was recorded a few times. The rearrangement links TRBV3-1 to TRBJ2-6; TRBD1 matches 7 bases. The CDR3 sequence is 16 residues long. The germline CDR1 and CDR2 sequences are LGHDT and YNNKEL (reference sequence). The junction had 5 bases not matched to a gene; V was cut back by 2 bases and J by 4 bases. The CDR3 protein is CASSQLDRAGANVLTF. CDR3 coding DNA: TGTGCCAGCAGCCAACTTGACAGGGCCGGGGCCAACGTCCTGACTTTC.

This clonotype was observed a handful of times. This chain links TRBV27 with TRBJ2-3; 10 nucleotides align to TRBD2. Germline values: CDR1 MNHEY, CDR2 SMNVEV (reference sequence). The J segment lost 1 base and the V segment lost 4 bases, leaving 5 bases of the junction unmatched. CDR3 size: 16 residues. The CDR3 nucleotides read TGTGCCAGCAGTTGGCTAGCGGGAGTCGGCACAGATACGCAGTATTTT. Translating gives CASSWLAGVGTDTQYF.

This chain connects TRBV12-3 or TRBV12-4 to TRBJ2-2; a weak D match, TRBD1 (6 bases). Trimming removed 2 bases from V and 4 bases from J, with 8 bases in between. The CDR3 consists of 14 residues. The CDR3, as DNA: TGTGCCAGCAGTTTAAGGGGGAGCACCGGGGAGCTGTTTTTT. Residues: CASSLRGSTGELFF.

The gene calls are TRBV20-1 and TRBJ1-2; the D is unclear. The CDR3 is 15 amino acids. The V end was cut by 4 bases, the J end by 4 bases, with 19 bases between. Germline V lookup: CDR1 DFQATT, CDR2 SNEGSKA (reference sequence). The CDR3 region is CSATSPRTVLYGYTF. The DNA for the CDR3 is TGCAGTGCTACGAGCCCCCGTACAGTCCTCTATGGCTACACCTTC.

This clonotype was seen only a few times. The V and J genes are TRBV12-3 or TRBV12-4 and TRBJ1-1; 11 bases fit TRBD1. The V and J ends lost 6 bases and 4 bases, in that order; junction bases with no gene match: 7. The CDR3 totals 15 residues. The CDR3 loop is CASSRTGGAGTEAFF. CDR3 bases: TGTGCCAGCAGCCGGACAGGGGGCGCGGGCACTGAAGCTTTCTTT.

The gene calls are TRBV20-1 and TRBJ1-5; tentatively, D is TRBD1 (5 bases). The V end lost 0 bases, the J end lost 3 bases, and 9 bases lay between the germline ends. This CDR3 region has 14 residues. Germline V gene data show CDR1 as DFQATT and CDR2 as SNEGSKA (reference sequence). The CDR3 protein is CSARDYRLNQPQHF. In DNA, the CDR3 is TGCAGTGCTAGAGATTACAGGCTCAATCAGCCCCAGCATTTT.

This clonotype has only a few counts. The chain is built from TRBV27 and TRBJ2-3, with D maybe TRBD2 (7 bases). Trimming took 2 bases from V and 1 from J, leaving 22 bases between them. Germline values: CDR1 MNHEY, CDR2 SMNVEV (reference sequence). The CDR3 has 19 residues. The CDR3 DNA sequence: TGTGCCAGCAGTTTAAATGGGGGGGGGCTCCGGAGTCGCACAGATACGCAGTATTTT. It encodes CASSLNGGGLRSRTDTQYF.

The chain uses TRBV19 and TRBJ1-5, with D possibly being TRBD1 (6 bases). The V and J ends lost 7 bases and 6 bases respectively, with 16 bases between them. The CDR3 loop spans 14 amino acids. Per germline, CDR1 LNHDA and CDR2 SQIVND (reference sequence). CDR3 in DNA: TGTGCCAGTACGTGGACAGATTGGATTCAGCCCCAGCATTTT. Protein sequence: CASTWTDWIQPQHF.

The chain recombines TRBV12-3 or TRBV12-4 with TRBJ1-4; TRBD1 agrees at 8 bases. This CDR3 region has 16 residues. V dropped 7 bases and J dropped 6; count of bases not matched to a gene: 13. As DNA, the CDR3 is TGTGCCAGCACCAACCGAGGACAGGGAATTCATGAAAAACTGTTTTTT. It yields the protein CASTNRGQGIHEKLFF.

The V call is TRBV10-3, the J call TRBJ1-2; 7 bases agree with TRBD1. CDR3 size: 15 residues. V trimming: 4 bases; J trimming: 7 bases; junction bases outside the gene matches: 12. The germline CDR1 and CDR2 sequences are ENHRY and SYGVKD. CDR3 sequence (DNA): TGTGCCATCAGTGGGGGAGACAGGGTCAACATTGGCTACACCTTC. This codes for CAISGGDRVNIGYTF.